The rows below give T cell receptor beta chains drawn from one sample of a study of blood T cell repertoires in COVID-19. Assay: immunoSEQ multiplex PCR; the TCRdb copy retains only in-frame clones and omits some. The sample carries some 94,000 clones, around nine tenths recorded once. Sequenced: peripheral blood. The receptors stem from a human donor in a cohort sampled during active COVID-19. The CDR3 runs from the conserved cysteine through the conserved F or W. Fields, in order: J gene, D gene, clone size, V gene, CDR3 protein, CDR3 DNA. D genes are given only for firm matches. Only part of the rows carry a size: once, few, many, or a class if the clone is expanded.

>TRBJ1-2|.|.|TRBV7-3
CASSLSPGRGGYTF
TGTGCCAGCAGCTTATCGCCAGGGCGGGGAGGCTACACCTTC
>TRBJ1-2|TRBD1|.|TRBV10-3
CAISPGQGTYGYTF
TGTGCCATCAGTCCGGGACAGGGGACCTATGGCTACACCTTC
>TRBJ2-3|.|.|TRBV29-1
CSVVGRGKDTQYF
TGCAGCGTTGTCGGGCGGGGCAAAGATACGCAGTATTTT
>TRBJ1-2|.|.|TRBV7-9
CASSQANYGYTF
TGTGCCAGCAGCCAGGCTAACTATGGCTACACCTTC
>TRBJ1-1|.|.|TRBV9
CASSPGRGQNTEAFF
TGTGCCAGCAGCCCTGGGAGGGGCCAGAACACTGAAGCTTTCTTT
>TRBJ2-7|TRBD1|.|TRBV2
CASSEGDRSSYEQYF
TGTGCCAGCAGTGAAGGGGACAGAAGCTCCTACGAGCAGTACTTC
>TRBJ2-1|TRBD1|once|TRBV14
CASSKGQGKGEQFF
TGTGCCAGCAGCAAGGGACAGGGCAAGGGTGAGCAGTTCTTC
>TRBJ2-3|TRBD2|.|TRBV7-9
CASSLEGTSGTFPQYF
TGTGCCAGCAGCTTAGAAGGGACTAGCGGTACGTTTCCGCAGTATTTT
>TRBJ1-1|.|.|TRBV5-1
CASSLDPGRGTEAFF
TGCGCCAGCAGCTTGGACCCAGGGAGGGGGACTGAAGCTTTCTTT
>TRBJ2-7|TRBD1|.|TRBV7-8
CASSLTGQGHYEQYF
TGTGCCAGCAGCTTAACGGGACAGGGCCACTACGAGCAGTACTTC
>TRBJ1-4|.|.|TRBV15
CATSRDLNEKLFF
TGTGCCACCAGCAGAGACCTAAATGAAAAACTGTTTTTT
>TRBJ1-5|TRBD1|.|TRBV19
CASSEAGGSQPQHF
TGTGCCAGTAGTGAGGCAGGGGGAAGTCAGCCCCAGCATTTT
>TRBJ1-2|.|once|TRBV3-1/TRBV3-2
CASSQNTGHGYTF
TGTGCCAGCAGCCAGAACACAGGGCATGGCTACACCTTC
>TRBJ1-1|.|.|TRBV6-6
CASLEEWGGEAFF
TGTGCCAGCCTCGAGGAGTGGGGGGGTGAAGCTTTCTTT
>TRBJ2-1|.|.|TRBV19
CASSIDPSLAEAYNEQFF
TGTGCCAGTAGTATAGATCCTTCTCTAGCTGAAGCCTACAATGAGCAGTTCTTC
>TRBJ2-3|TRBD2|.|TRBV11-3
CASSLDGTSADTQYF
TGTGCCAGCAGCTTAGACGGGACTAGCGCAGATACGCAGTATTTT
>TRBJ1-1|TRBD1|.|TRBV5-4
CASSPQTGSYEAFF
TGTGCCAGCAGCCCCCAGACAGGGTCCTATGAAGCTTTCTTT
>TRBJ2-5|TRBD2|once|TRBV13
CASSLVLAGGLEETQYF
TGTGCCAGCAGCTTAGTGCTAGCGGGGGGGCTCGAAGAGACCCAGTACTTC
>TRBJ2-5|TRBD2|.|TRBV5-1
CASSLAGGLQETQYF
TGCGCCAGCAGCTTAGCGGGGGGCCTACAAGAGACCCAGTACTTC
>TRBJ2-1|TRBD2|.|TRBV18
CASSLGAGSGMNEQFF
TGTGCCAGCTCACTCGGGGCGGGGAGCGGGATGAATGAGCAGTTCTTC
>TRBJ2-6|TRBD1|.|TRBV24-1
CATENSGDSLSGANVLTF
TGTGCCACCGAGAATTCCGGGGACAGCCTCTCTGGGGCCAACGTCCTGACTTTC
>TRBJ1-2|TRBD1|.|TRBV28
CASSLPDRGYGYTF
TGTGCCAGCAGTTTACCGGACAGGGGCTATGGCTACACCTTC
>TRBJ2-2|TRBD2|.|TRBV5-4
CASSPATGTRDLDTGELFF
TGTGCCAGCAGCCCCGCTACCGGGACTAGGGATTTGGACACCGGGGAGCTGTTTTTT
>TRBJ2-5|.|.|TRBV12-3/TRBV12-4
CASSSRVETQYF
TGTGCCAGCAGTAGCAGGGTTGAGACCCAGTACTTC
>TRBJ1-2|.|.|TRBV12-3/TRBV12-4
CASTWGGGYGYTF
TGTGCCAGCACCTGGGGGGGCGGCTATGGCTACACCTTC
>TRBJ2-5|TRBD1|once|TRBV5-1
CASSLDLGQGETQYF
TGCGCCAGCAGCTTGGACCTCGGACAGGGAGAGACCCAGTACTTC
>TRBJ2-7|TRBD2|.|TRBV4-2
CASSQDFTSGTEEQYF
TGTGCCAGCAGCCAAGATTTTACTAGCGGGACTGAAGAGCAGTACTTC
>TRBJ1-4|.|.|TRBV5-1
CASSPGPQGGLEKLFF
TGCGCCAGCAGCCCGGGACCACAAGGGGGTTTGGAAAAACTGTTTTTT
>TRBJ2-3|.|once|TRBV6-1
CASSEARLVRDYTDTQYF
TGTGCCAGCAGTGAAGCCCGTCTCGTCAGGGATTATACGGATACGCAGTATTTT
>TRBJ1-2|.|.|TRBV6-5
CASIAANYGYTF
TGTGCCAGCATAGCAGCTAACTATGGCTACACCTTC
>TRBJ1-1|TRBD1|.|TRBV9
CASSVGPGGEAFF
TGTGCCAGCAGCGTAGGTCCAGGGGGTGAAGCTTTCTTT
>TRBJ2-4|.|.|TRBV2
CASSEGYGWDIQYF
TGTGCCAGCAGTGAAGGGTACGGGTGGGACATTCAGTACTTC
>TRBJ2-1|.|few|TRBV6-2/TRBV6-3
CASSRGRGINEQFF
TGTGCCAGCAGTAGGGGGAGAGGGATCAATGAGCAGTTCTTC
>TRBJ1-5|TRBD1|.|TRBV3-1/TRBV3-2
CASTSGTGPHQPQHF
TGTGCCAGCACCTCAGGGACAGGGCCCCATCAGCCCCAGCATTTT
>TRBJ2-7|.|.|TRBV5-4
CASRKGSDGDYEQYF
TGTGCCAGCAGGAAGGGTAGTGACGGGGACTACGAGCAGTACTTC
>TRBJ2-1|TRBD2|.|TRBV11-2
CASSFRLAGYNEQFF
TGTGCCAGCAGTTTTCGACTAGCGGGCTACAATGAGCAGTTCTTC
>TRBJ2-1|TRBD1|.|TRBV19
CASTTGESSYNEQFF
TGTGCCAGTACAACAGGGGAAAGCTCCTACAATGAGCAGTTCTTC
>TRBJ1-2|TRBD1|.|TRBV30
CAWSGKGGRANYGYTF
TGTGCCTGGAGTGGCAAAGGGGGCAGAGCTAACTATGGCTACACCTTC
>TRBJ2-1|TRBD2|once|TRBV3-1/TRBV3-2
CASSLSGASGGAYNEQFF
TGTGCCAGCAGCCTATCAGGGGCTAGCGGGGGGGCGTACAATGAGCAGTTCTTC
>TRBJ1-2|.|.|TRBV6-5
CASSRGGDLYGYTF
TGTGCCAGCAGCCGAGGGGGGGACCTCTATGGCTACACCTTC
>TRBJ2-5|TRBD2|.|TRBV29-1
CSAMTSASEETQYF
TGCAGCGCCATGACTAGCGCCTCAGAAGAGACCCAGTACTTC